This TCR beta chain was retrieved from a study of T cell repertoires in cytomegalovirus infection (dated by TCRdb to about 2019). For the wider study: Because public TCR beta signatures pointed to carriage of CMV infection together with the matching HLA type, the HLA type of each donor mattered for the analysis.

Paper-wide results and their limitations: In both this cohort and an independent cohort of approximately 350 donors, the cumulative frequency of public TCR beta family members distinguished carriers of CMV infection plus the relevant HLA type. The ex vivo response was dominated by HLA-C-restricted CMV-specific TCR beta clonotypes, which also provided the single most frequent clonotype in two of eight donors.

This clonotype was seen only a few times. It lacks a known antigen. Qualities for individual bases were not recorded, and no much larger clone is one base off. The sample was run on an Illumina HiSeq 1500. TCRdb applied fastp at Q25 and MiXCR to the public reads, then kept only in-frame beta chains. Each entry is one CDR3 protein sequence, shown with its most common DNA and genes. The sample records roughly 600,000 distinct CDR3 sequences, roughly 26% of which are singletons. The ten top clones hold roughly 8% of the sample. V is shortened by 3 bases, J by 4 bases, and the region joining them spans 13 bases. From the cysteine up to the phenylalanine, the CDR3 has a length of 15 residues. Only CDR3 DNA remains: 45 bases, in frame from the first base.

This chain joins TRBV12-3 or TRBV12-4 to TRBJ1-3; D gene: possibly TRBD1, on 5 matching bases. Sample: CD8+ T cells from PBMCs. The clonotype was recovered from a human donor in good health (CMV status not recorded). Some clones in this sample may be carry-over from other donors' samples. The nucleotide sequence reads TGTGCCAGCAGTTTCATGACAGTCCCGGGAAACACCATATATTTT. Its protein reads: CASSFMTVPGNTIYF.